The 32 T cell receptor beta chains below were found in one sample sequenced in a study of OX40 agonist ivuxolimab in advanced cancers. TCRdb keeps only in-frame clones here, not all; method: immunoSEQ multiplex PCR. The profile shows around 80,000 clones, over 85% of them singletons. Source: CD4+ or CD8+ T cells sorted from blood, taken in a trial of the OX40 agonist ivuxolimab. These receptors all come from an adult with an advanced solid tumor such as melanoma, head and neck, liver or kidney cancer.

This sequence joins TRBV10-1 and TRBJ1-2; TRBD1 is a possible D gene (6 bases). In germline, CDR1 is WNHNN, CDR2 SYGVQD (reference sequence). The CDR3 covers 13 residues. The ends were cut back, 11 bases at V and 5 bases at J, with 18 bases in the middle. The CDR3 sequence: CAGKTKGGYGYTF. CDR3 in DNA: TGCGCCGGCAAGACGAAGGGGGGGTATGGCTACACCTTC.

This clone occurred once. The chain recombines TRBV28 with TRBJ1-1; possible D gene TRBD1, 5 bases. V gave up 7 bases and J gave up 6 bases, with 18 bases separating them. CDR3 length: 14 amino acids. CDR1 and CDR2 (germline): MDHEN, SYDVKM. For the CDR3, the DNA is TGTGCCAGCAAAACCCGGGGCAGTAGGCCTGAAGCTTTCTTT. Amino acids: CASKTRGSRPEAFF.

The CDR3 spells CASRRGLAYEQYF. The CDR3, as DNA: TGTGCCAGCCGCAGGGGACTGGCCTACGAGCAGTACTTC. The chain uses TRBV28 and TRBJ2-7; TRBD1 or TRBD2 may be the D gene (6 bases each). The CDR3 runs 13 residues. Trimming removed 8 bases at V and 2 bases at J, with 13 bases between. Germline CDR1 is MDHEN and CDR2 is SYDVKM.

For the CDR3, the DNA is TGTGCCAGCAGTTACCGGGCAGGGGGTCGAAATGAGCAGTTCTTC. It is translated as CASSYRAGGRNEQFF. J is TRBJ2-1 and V is TRBV6-5; 7 nucleotides line up with TRBD1. The V and J ends lost 2 bases and 7 bases, in that order; junction bases with no gene match: 8. CDR3 length: 15 amino acids. Germline loops: CDR1 MNHEY, CDR2 SVGAGI.

The chain combines TRBV7-3 with TRBJ2-2; 9 bases are a match to TRBD1. The trim removed 4 bases at V and 5 bases at J, leaving 8 bases unmatched. The CDR3 sequence is 16 residues long. Germline V gene sequence: CDR1 SGHTA, CDR2 FQGTGA. CDR3 region: CASSWTGAQGTGELFF. The DNA for the CDR3 is TGTGCCAGCAGCTGGACAGGGGCCCAGGGGACCGGGGAGCTGTTTTTT.

The genes are TRBV4-1 and TRBJ2-7, with a weak D call TRBD2 (5 bases). This CDR3 is 14 amino acids long. Germline assignment: CDR1 MGHRA and CDR2 YSYEKL. Trimming took 2 bases from V and 5 from J, leaving 13 bases between them. The CDR3 reads CASSQHLQRNEQYF. The CDR3 DNA follows: TGCGCCAGCAGCCAACACCTACAGCGGAACGAGCAGTACTTC.

The chain uses TRBV15 and TRBJ2-7, with a weak D call TRBD2 (7 bases). This CDR3 spans 16 amino acids. The V gene lost 0 bases and the J gene lost 7 bases, with 19 bases spanning the gap. Germline CDR1 LNHNV, CDR2 YYDKDF (reference sequence). The CDR3 loop is CATSRDPTGPGGEQYF. The CDR3 bases are TGTGCCACCAGCAGAGATCCGACAGGCCCGGGGGGTGAGCAGTACTTC.

The V and J genes are TRBV25-1 and TRBJ1-1; TRBD1 might be the D (5 bases). The CDR3 has 13 residues. The V gene lost 4 bases and the J gene lost 0 bases, with 6 bases spanning the gap. The V gene's germline CDR1 is MGHDK and CDR2 SYGVNS. The CDR3 protein is CASSAQVNTEAFF. In DNA, the CDR3 is TGTGCCAGCAGTGCACAGGTGAACACTGAAGCTTTCTTT.

The V and J genes are TRBV18 and TRBJ2-7; tentative D call: TRBD2 (5 bases). Trimming took off 4 bases at V and 6 bases at J, with 10 bases between the two ends. Germline V gene data show CDR1 as KGHSH and CDR2 as LQKENI. This CDR3 region has 12 residues. CDR3 residues: CASSQGSGEQYF. The DNA for the CDR3 is TGTGCCAGCTCACAGGGAAGCGGCGAGCAGTACTTC. The complete variable domain, with remaining parts taken from reference TRBV18 and TRBJ2-7, reads NAGVMQNPRHLVRRRGQEARLRCSPMKGHSHVYWYRQLPEEGLKFMVYLQKENIIDESGMPKERFSAEFPKEGPSILRIQQVVRGDSAAYFCASSQGSGEQYFGPGTRLTVT.

This clone appeared once. V usage is TRBV7-8 and J usage is TRBJ2-5; the D is unclear. The J call could be wrong; TRBJ2-7 is a better fit for the DNA end. The CDR3 is 13 residues long. CDR1 SGHVS and CDR2 FQNEAQ come from the germline V gene. The CDR3 region is CASSLGGYGEQYF. For the CDR3, the DNA is TGTGCCAGCAGCTTAGGTGGGTACGGCGAGCAGTACTTC.

Here the CDR3 DNA reads TGTGCCAGCAGCCAAGAGTTTAATTATGGCTACACCTTC. This gives the protein CASSQEFNYGYTF. The rearrangement uses TRBV14 and TRBJ1-2, with D unclear. CDR3 length: 13 residues. V was pared by 0 bases and J by 5 bases, with 7 bases between. In germline, CDR1 is SGHDN, CDR2 FVKESK. The full variable domain, with the rest looked up from reference TRBV14 and TRBJ1-2, is EAGVTQFPSHSVIEKGQTVTLRCDPISGHDNLYWYRRVMGKEIKFLLHFVKESKQDESGMPNNRFLAERTGGTYSTLKVQPAELEDSGVYFCASSQEFNYGYTFGSGTRLTVV.

V and J are TRBV19 and TRBJ1-5; D gene ambiguous. Germline V lookup: CDR1 LNHDA, CDR2 SQIVND (reference sequence). Trimming shortened V by 3 bases and J by 1 base, and 7 bases separated the two germline ends. The CDR3 contains 14 residues. CDR3 DNA: TGTGCCAGTAGTATTGGTGTCAGCAATCAGCCCCAGCATTTT. Translation: CASSIGVSNQPQHF.

V gene TRBV6-1 combines with J gene TRBJ1-6; D is perhaps TRBD1 (5 bases). Germline CDR1 is MNHNS and CDR2 is SASEGT. The CDR3 is 17 residues long. Between the trimmed V and J ends, which lost 2 bases and 8 bases, there was a span of 19 bases. CDR3 sequence: CASSEWGIIIVDSPLHF. CDR3 coding DNA: TGTGCCAGCAGTGAATGGGGCATTATTATAGTGGATTCACCCCTCCACTTT.

The chain is built from TRBV19 and TRBJ1-1; D unresolved. Germline V gene lookup returns CDR1 LNHDA and CDR2 SQIVND (reference sequence). V lost 0 bases to trimming and J lost 0 bases, with 8 bases between them. The CDR3 is 15 amino acids. CDR3 DNA: TGTGCCAGTAGTATAGATCCTACCGTGAACACTGAAGCTTTCTTT. The encoded protein is CASSIDPTVNTEAFF.

The rearrangement joins TRBV21-1 to TRBJ1-1. TRBV21-1 is listed as a pseudogene. The CDR3 extends over 12 amino acids. The CDR3 loop reads CASSPRDTEAFF. The CDR3 bases are TGTGCCAGCAGCCCTAGGGACACTGAAGCTTTCTTT.

The chain couples TRBV5-1 to TRBJ2-1; maybe TRBD2 (5 bases). V lost 4 bases and J 7 bases, leaving 12 bases between the germline ends. The germline CDR1 and CDR2 sequences are SGHRS and YFSETQ. The CDR3 runs 13 residues. The CDR3, as DNA: TGCGCCAGCAGCCCTAGCTATGGGAATGAGCAGTTCTTC. Its translation: CASSPSYGNEQFF.

The CDR3 is CASSNQGFGAGYTF. DNA for the CDR3: TGTGCCAGCAGTAACCAGGGATTTGGGGCTGGCTACACCTTC. The J gene is TRBJ1-2, the V gene TRBV6-5; possibly TRBD1 for D (5 bases). Trimming removed 5 bases from V and 7 bases from J, with 17 bases in between. The CDR3 covers 14 residues. Germline loops: CDR1 MNHEY, CDR2 SVGAGI.

This chain links TRBV20-1 with TRBJ1-1; D perhaps matches TRBD1 (5 bases). The ends were cut back, 3 bases at V and 10 bases at J, with 12 bases in the middle. Germline V gene sequence: CDR1 DFQATT, CDR2 SNEGSKA (reference sequence). The CDR3 sequence is 11 residues long. This CDR3 reads CSARSRGVAFF. CDR3 DNA: TGCAGTGCTAGGTCTAGGGGCGTAGCTTTCTTT.

The rearrangement uses TRBV5-4 and TRBJ1-2; D is ambiguous. Germline CDR1 is SGHNT and CDR2 is YYREEE (reference sequence). Trimming pared 0 bases from V and 8 bases from J, leaving 11 bases between. The CDR3 has 13 residues. The CDR3: CASSLVGDFGYTF. The CDR3 region has the DNA TGTGCCAGCAGCTTGGTGGGCGATTTCGGCTACACCTTC.

This clone was counted a single time. The V and J genes are TRBV7-7 and TRBJ2-5, with D tentatively TRBD2 (5 bases). The CDR3 loop spans 14 amino acids. CDR1 and CDR2 from the germline V gene are SSHAT and FNYEAQ (reference sequence). V lost 4 bases to trimming and J lost 2 bases, with 11 bases between them. This CDR3 reads CASSSSGMQETQYF. In nucleotides, the CDR3 is TGTGCCAGCAGCTCCTCCGGGATGCAAGAGACCCAGTACTTC.

The rearrangement links TRBV6-1 to TRBJ1-1; TRBD1 matches at 9 bases. Trimming at V came to 5 bases and at J to 5 bases, leaving 9 bases not matched to a gene. Per germline, CDR1 MNHNS and CDR2 SASEGT. There are 15 residues in the CDR3. CDR3 bases: TGTGCCAGCAGTTCCCGGGACAGGGCCGGTACTGAAGCTTTCTTT. Its translation is CASSSRDRAGTEAFF.

The chain combines TRBV5-1 with TRBJ2-3; D uncertain. V was cut by 1 base and J by 3 bases, with 12 bases left in between. This CDR3 region has 15 residues. From germline, CDR1 is SGHRS and CDR2 YFSETQ. CDR3 amino acids: CASSLFLGKTDTQYF. CDR3 DNA: TGCGCCAGCAGCTTGTTTCTAGGGAAGACAGATACGCAGTATTTT.

In this sample, this clone turned up once. This sequence joins TRBV6-1 and TRBJ2-7; no definite D call. CDR3 length: 13 residues. The V gene's germline CDR1 is MNHNS and CDR2 SASEGT. Trimming cost V 4 bases and J 5 bases, with 12 bases left between them. CDR3 sequence reads: CASSGYLYNEQYF. Written as DNA, the CDR3 is TGTGCCAGCAGTGGTTACCTCTATAACGAGCAGTACTTC.

J is TRBJ2-5 and V is TRBV18; D is undetermined. Trimming removed 0 bases at V and 4 bases at J, with 3 bases between. This CDR3 comprises 12 residues. Germline V gene data show CDR1 as KGHSH and CDR2 as LQKENI. CDR3 sequence reads: CASSPPVETQYF. The CDR3 DNA follows: TGTGCCAGCTCACCACCTGTAGAGACCCAGTACTTC. The full variable domain, its missing parts supplied by reference TRBV18 and TRBJ2-5, is NAGVMQNPRHLVRRRGQEARLRCSPMKGHSHVYWYRQLPEEGLKFMVYLQKENIIDESGMPKERFSAEFPKEGPSILRIQQVVRGDSAAYFCASSPPVETQYFGPGTRLLVL.

The chain carries TRBV27 and TRBJ2-2, with D perhaps matching TRBD2 (6 bases). CDR3 size: 14 residues. The germline V and J ends were trimmed by 3 bases and 5 bases, with 10 bases remaining between them. CDR1 and CDR2 (germline): MNHEY, SMNVEV (reference sequence). The chain's CDR3 is CASSFSTRTGELFF. The CDR3 nucleotides read TGTGCCAGCAGTTTTTCGACTAGAACCGGGGAGCTGTTTTTT.

The genes are TRBV7-3 and TRBJ2-5; 10 bases align to TRBD2. The V segment lost 1 base and the J segment 5 bases; nucleotides outside the gene matches: 7. The CDR3 sequence is 16 residues long. Germline CDR1 and CDR2: SGHTA and FQGTGA. For the CDR3, the DNA is TGTGCCAGCAGCTTAAACGAGCGGGAGGGTGGGGAGACCCAGTACTTC. It yields the protein CASSLNEREGGETQYF.

This rearrangement joins TRBV5-1 to TRBJ2-5; 7 nucleotides match TRBD1. The DNA end lines up better with TRBJ2-7; the J call may be wrong. Looked up from germline, CDR1 is SGHRS and CDR2 is YFSETQ. This CDR3 comprises 15 residues. CDR3 in amino acids: CASSQDGTAPYEQYF. DNA for the CDR3: TGCGCCAGCAGCCAGGACGGGACAGCTCCCTACGAGCAGTACTTC.

The gene calls are TRBV19 and TRBJ1-2, with unresolved D. With 1 base removed from V and 4 bases from J, the gap between germline ends came to 7 bases. The CDR3 loop spans 13 amino acids. Looked up from germline, CDR1 is LNHDA and CDR2 is SQIVND (reference sequence). The CDR3 DNA is TGTGCCAGTAGTATAGGTCAGACCTATGGCTACACCTTC. Translated, it gives CASSIGQTYGYTF.

This clone was detected once. V is TRBV5-1 and J is TRBJ1-2, with D possibly TRBD1 on 6 matching bases. The CDR3 sequence is 14 residues long. V was shortened by 4 bases and J by 4 bases, with 14 bases between the two germline ends. Per germline, CDR1 SGHRS and CDR2 YFSETQ. CDR3 sequence reads: CASSLGETGYGYTF. The CDR3 DNA reads TGCGCCAGCAGCCTAGGGGAGACAGGCTATGGCTACACCTTC.

The V call is TRBV15, the J call TRBJ2-7; 11 nucleotides agree with TRBD2. The length of the CDR3 is 16 residues. Germline CDR1 and CDR2: LNHNV and YYDKDF (reference sequence). Trimming took 3 bases from V and 5 from J; bases not matched to a gene: 9. In DNA form, the CDR3 reads TGTGCCACCAGCAGGACGACTAGCGGGATCCAGGACGAGCAGTACTTC. Its translation: CATSRTTSGIQDEQYF.

About this clone: A read error may produce the germline difference seen at one junction end. The CDR3 DNA sequence: TGTGCCAGCAGTTACGGGGCAGGACCCGGCGACTTC. Translation gives CASSYGAGPGDF. V is TRBV6-6 and J is TRBJ2-5, with D maybe TRBD1 (5 bases). There are 12 residues in the CDR3. Germline-derived CDR1 and CDR2 are MNHNY and SVGAGI (reference sequence).

The chain is built from TRBV5-6 and TRBJ2-3; 9 nucleotides line up with TRBD2. Germline CDR1 is SGHDT and CDR2 is YYEEEE. Unmatched junction bases numbered 8, after V lost 4 bases and J lost 2 bases. This CDR3 has 16 residues. CDR3: CASSTPGTSITDTQYF. The DNA for the CDR3 is TGTGCCAGCAGCACCCCCGGGACTAGCATCACAGATACGCAGTATTTT.